One and the same sample provided the 14 T cell receptor beta chains below, sequenced in a study of identical twins. TCRdb itself ran the 5' RACE reads through MiXCR, one entry per CDR3 protein. The sample carries roughly 240,000 distinct CDR3 sequences, 7% to 8.5% recorded once. This same sample was also taken into another study, of yellow fever vaccine responses in identical twins.

Sequenced sample: CD8+ T cells sorted from blood. These receptors were taken from a woman aged 18 to 35 in good health.

This rearrangement joins TRBV12-5 to TRBJ2-7, with TRBD1 as a possible D gene (6 bases). The ends were cut back, 8 bases at V and 0 bases at J, with 11 bases in the middle. Germline V CDR1 and CDR2: LGHNT, FRNRAP. The CDR3 consists of 13 residues. The CDR3 sequence is CASRGGHSYEQYF. CDR3 DNA: TGTGCTAGTCGAGGGGGTCACTCCTACGAGCAGTACTTC. The full variable domain, with the rest looked up from reference TRBV12-5 and TRBJ2-7, is DARVTQTPRHKVTEMGQEVTMRCQPILGHNTVFWYRQTMMQGLELLAYFRNRAPLDDSGMPKDRFSAEMPDATLATLKIQPSEPRDSAVYFCASRGGHSYEQYFGPGTRLTVT.

This chain uses TRBV7-2 with TRBJ2-5; TRBD2 matches 7 bases. The trim removed 8 bases at V and 2 bases at J, leaving 8 bases unmatched. This CDR3 has 14 residues. The V gene's germline CDR1 is SGHTA and CDR2 FQGNSA. For the CDR3, the DNA is TGTGCCAGCCTACTACTAGCGTATCAAGAGACCCAGTACTTC. It is translated as CASLLLAYQETQYF.

This clonotype occurred a few times. The chain couples TRBV29-1 to TRBJ1-3; D unresolved. Per germline, CDR1 SQVTM and CDR2 ANQGSEA. Trimming cost V 2 bases and J 1 base, with 0 bases left between them. This CDR3 is built from 11 residues. The CDR3 region is CSVESGNTIYF. DNA for the CDR3: TGCAGCGTTGAATCTGGAAACACCATATATTTT.

This clonotype was picked up a small number of times. V usage is TRBV7-9 and J usage is TRBJ2-7; tentatively, D is TRBD1 (6 bases). The ends were cut back, 3 bases at V and 4 bases at J, with 13 bases in the middle. Per the germline V gene, CDR1 is SEHNR and CDR2 is FQNEAQ (reference sequence). CDR3 length equals 14 residues. CDR3 residues: CASSFDGTPYEQYF. CDR3 nucleotides: TGTGCCAGCAGCTTCGATGGGACACCTTACGAGCAGTACTTC.

This clonotype was counted many times. This chain uses TRBV3-1 with TRBJ2-3; 14 positions agree with TRBD2. Germline V gene sequence: CDR1 LGHDT, CDR2 YNNKEL (reference sequence). V lost 4 bases to trimming and J lost 2 bases; unmatched junction nucleotides: 5. This CDR3 is 17 amino acids long. CDR3 residues: CASSPGLAGDPTDTQYF. The CDR3 DNA is TGTGCCAGCAGCCCGGGACTAGCGGGAGACCCCACAGATACGCAGTATTTT.

This clonotype was counted many times. The chain links TRBV5-1 to TRBJ2-2, with 8 bases identical to TRBD1. The CDR3 is 17 amino acids. V lost 0 bases to trimming and J lost 0 bases; unmatched junction nucleotides: 4. Germline CDR1 SGHRS, CDR2 YFSETQ. The CDR3 loop reads CASSLVPTGANTGELFF. In nucleotides, the CDR3 is TGCGCCAGCAGCTTGGTTCCGACAGGGGCGAACACCGGGGAGCTGTTTTTT.

This clonotype was observed at least ten times. The V and J genes are TRBV10-3 and TRBJ1-1; 7 bases fit TRBD1. The CDR3 has 14 amino acids. CDR1 is ENHRY and CDR2 is SYGVKD in the germline V gene. V gave up 7 bases and J gave up 2 bases; unmatched junction bases: 7. The CDR3, as DNA: TGTGCCATCACCGAGACAGGGCTCAACACTGAAGCTTTCTTT. Its protein is CAITETGLNTEAFF.

This clonotype was recorded at least ten times. The CDR3 bases are TGCGCCAGCAGCAATAGCGGGGTGGAGCAGTACTTC. Translation gives CASSNSGVEQYF. J is TRBJ2-7 and V is TRBV4-1, with 8 nucleotides matching TRBD2. Germline CDR1 reads MGHRA; CDR2 reads YSYEKL. This CDR3 has 12 residues. V lost 5 bases and J lost 7; bases outside the gene matches: 4.

This clonotype was seen more than once but under ten times. J is TRBJ2-5 and V is TRBV27; D gene ambiguous. Germline V gene lookup returns CDR1 MNHEY and CDR2 SMNVEV (reference sequence). The length of the CDR3 is 13 residues. Between the trimmed V and J ends, which lost 1 base and 5 bases, there was a span of 8 bases. The CDR3 coding sequence is TGTGCCAGCAGTTTATATGACGGCGAGACCCAGTACTTC. Translated, it gives CASSLYDGETQYF.

The CDR3 loop reads CASSSRGRYTDTQYF. CDR3 nucleotide sequence: TGTGCCAGCAGCTCCCGAGGGCGGTACACAGATACGCAGTATTTT. The chain recombines TRBV9 with TRBJ2-3, with D maybe TRBD2 (5 bases). Germline assignment: CDR1 SGDLS and CDR2 YYNGEE. The length of the CDR3 is 15 residues. Trimming shortened V by 4 bases and J by 2 bases, and 14 bases separated the two germline ends.

This clonotype was found a few times. This sequence joins TRBV13 and TRBJ1-4, with D uncertain. V lost 5 bases to trimming and J lost 3 bases, with 10 bases between them. Germline assignment: CDR1 PRHDT and CDR2 FYEKMQ (reference sequence). The CDR3 length is 14 residues. DNA of the CDR3: TGTGCCAGCAGCATCCGGGCTGCTAATGAAAAACTGTTTTTT. It is translated as CASSIRAANEKLFF.

A few counts support this clonotype. This chain joins TRBV7-8 and TRBJ2-2, with D possibly TRBD1 on 6 matching bases. Looked up from germline, CDR1 is SGHVS and CDR2 is FQNEAQ. The V gene lost 3 bases and the J gene lost 4 bases, with 18 bases spanning the gap. The CDR3 is 17 amino acids. Here the CDR3 DNA reads TGTGCCAGCAGCTTGGTTCCAGGGGTCGGTAGCACCGGGGAGCTGTTTTTT. This sequence encodes CASSLVPGVGSTGELFF.

This clonotype was seen only a few times. The chain joins TRBV11-2 to TRBJ2-1; the D is unclear. Trimming took off 1 base at V and 2 bases at J, with 9 bases between the two ends. There are 15 residues in the CDR3. CDR1 and CDR2 from the germline V gene are SGHAT and FQNNGV. CDR3 region: CASSLGPSTYNEQFF. For the CDR3, the DNA is TGTGCCAGCAGCTTAGGCCCTTCCACCTACAATGAGCAGTTCTTC.

The chain uses TRBV20-1 and TRBJ2-1, with TRBD1 as a possible D gene (5 bases). The germline V gene encodes CDR1 DFQATT and CDR2 SNEGSKA (reference sequence). The CDR3 consists of 17 residues. Trimming took off 6 bases at V and 5 bases at J, with 26 bases between the two ends. In nucleotides, the CDR3 is TGCAGTGCAATCCCTGGGGCCCCTAGAGACCAGGACAATGAGCAGTTCTTC. The encoded protein is CSAIPGAPRDQDNEQFF.